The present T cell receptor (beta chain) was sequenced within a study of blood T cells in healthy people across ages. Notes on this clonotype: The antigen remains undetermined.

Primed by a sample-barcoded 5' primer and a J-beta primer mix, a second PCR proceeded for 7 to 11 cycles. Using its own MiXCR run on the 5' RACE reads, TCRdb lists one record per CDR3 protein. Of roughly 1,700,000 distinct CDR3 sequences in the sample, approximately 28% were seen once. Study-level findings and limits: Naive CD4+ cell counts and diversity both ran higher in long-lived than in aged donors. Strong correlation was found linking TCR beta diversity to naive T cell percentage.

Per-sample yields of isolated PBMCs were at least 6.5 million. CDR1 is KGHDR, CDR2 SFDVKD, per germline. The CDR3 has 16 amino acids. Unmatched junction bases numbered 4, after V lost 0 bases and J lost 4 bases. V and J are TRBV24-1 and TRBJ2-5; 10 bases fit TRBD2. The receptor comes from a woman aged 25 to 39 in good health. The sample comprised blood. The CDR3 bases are TGTGCCACCAGTGATTTGGGGAGGACTAGCGGAGAGACCCAGTACTTC. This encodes CATSDLGRTSGETQYF.